Listed below are T cell receptor beta chains from one sample, sequenced in a study of T cell responses to AZD1222 COVID-19 vaccine. The repertoire was sequenced with immunoSEQ multiplex PCR; TCRdb's copy has only in-frame clones and lacks some. The repertoire holds more than 150,000 clones, with around 94% as singletons. The sample consisted of peripheral blood, taken on day 0 of AZD1222 vaccination. These receptors all stem from an adult in good health. Each CDR3 is given with its conserved first and last residue. The D gene is left open where the match is weak. Some rows have no size entry. The others give once, few or many, or a class for an expanded clone.

NA	NA	TRBV4-1	TRBJ2-7	TGCGCCAGCAGCCAAGCCTGGACAGAGCGACCCTACGAGCAGTACTTC	CASSQAWTERPYEQYF
NA	NA	TRBV7-8	TRBJ2-1	TGTGCCAGCAGTTGGCGACAGAGCTACAATGAGCAGTTCTTC	CASSWRQSYNEQFF
NA	NA	TRBV3-1/TRBV3-2	TRBJ1-2	TGTGCCACCGCTGACAGGAAGTATGGCTACACCTTC	CATADRKYGYTF
NA	NA	TRBV5-1	TRBJ1-1	TGCGCCAGCAGCCCCGAGGGGGTGGGCACTGAAGCTTTCTTT	CASSPEGVGTEAFF
TRBD2	NA	TRBV19	TRBJ2-7	TGTGCCAGTAGTATGGGACTAGCGGGAGCTAGGTACGAGCAGTACTTC	CASSMGLAGARYEQYF
NA	NA	TRBV6-5	TRBJ1-2	TGTGCCAGCAGTCCAGGGACAAACTATGGCTACACCTTC	CASSPGTNYGYTF
NA	NA	TRBV3-1/TRBV3-2	TRBJ2-7	TGTGCCAGCAGCCAAGTCTACGAGCAGTACTTC	CASSQVYEQYF
NA	once	TRBV2	TRBJ2-7	TGTGCCAGCAAAACAGGGAGCTACGAGCAGTACTTC	CASKTGSYEQYF
NA	NA	TRBV7-9	TRBJ2-2	TGTGCCAGCAGCTCCCACTTGAACACCGGGGAGCTGTTTTTT	CASSSHLNTGELFF
TRBD2	once	TRBV19	TRBJ2-1	TGTGCCAGTAGTATAGGGGAGGGGACCAGCTACAATGAGCAGTTCTTC	CASSIGEGTSYNEQFF
NA	NA	TRBV18	TRBJ1-2	TGTGCCAGCTCACCTACCGGGTCCTACTTTCGGGGCTACACCTTC	CASSPTGSYFRGYTF
TRBD1	NA	TRBV3-1/TRBV3-2	TRBJ2-7	TGTGCCAGCAGTGTGACAGGGGTTATGAGCGAGCAGTACTTC	CASSVTGVMSEQYF
NA	NA	TRBV5-1	TRBJ1-1	TGCGCCAGCAGCGATCCGGGCGGCACTGAAGCTTTCTTT	CASSDPGGTEAFF
NA	NA	TRBV5-6	TRBJ2-3	TGTGCCAGCAGCCATGAGAGAGGGGCAGATACGCAGTATTTT	CASSHERGADTQYF
TRBD2	NA	TRBV28	TRBJ2-3	TGTGCCAGCAGGCTACTAGCGAGCACAGATACGCAGTATTTT	CASRLLASTDTQYF
NA	NA	TRBV27	TRBJ1-5	TGTGCCAGCAGTTTTAGAGGTACTCAGCCCCAGCATTTT	CASSFRGTQPQHF